This TCR beta chain was captured by sequencing in a study of long-term antiretroviral therapy in people with HIV (dated by TCRdb to the early 2020s). For the wider study: The earliest samples were collected approximately a decade before the 2015 WHO recommendation for immediate ART, a period when ART was typically delayed until CD4 counts fell. A retrospective serial study tested whether ART initiation and durable HIV suppression were associated with changes in peripheral blood TRB repertoire composition and diversity. Among the approximately 30 participants with HIV, about a dozen were female. No cross-contamination during QIAcube processing was shown when test extractions of a monoclonal T-cell line were performed alongside fewer than 35 polyclonal samples. A total of 192 cryopreserved PBMC samples came from 25 to 35 adults with confirmed HIV infection and were collected serially over a mean of roughly six years (range 1-12). Broader findings and caveats from the paper: Since PBMC availability was limited, sequencing covered only the TCR beta chain, with no alpha chain pairing. Samples dated from the mid-2000s to the late 2010s, and the ART regimens used may be less effective than current ones. HIV repertoires had narrower CDR3 length ranges than controls, and the network structure suggested an antigen-experienced repertoire that shifted only slightly toward naive after ART. Unsorted PBMC were profiled instead of sorted CD4+ and CD8+ T cells because pre-ART samples had limited cell numbers. The repertoire was dominated across all time points by expanded TRB clones identified before ART initiation, although this dominance was seen to fluctuate and to decrease in many PLHIV after ART. Starting ART was linked to a significant rise in TRB diversity, yet even after long-term ART the diversity remained significantly lower than in transplant donor controls. No data were available on ART adherence, viral resistance or therapy changes, limiting inferences about post-ART repertoire changes.

The immunoSEQ hsTCRB v3.0 assay was used at survey level resolution to sequence the TRB variable region. The targeted TRB sequencing depth was roughly 40,000-55,000 T-cell genomes per sample. Pooled TRB libraries were sequenced on an Illumina MiSeq with a v3 150-cycle kit. The original methods were these. Repertoire analysis ran in R within a reproducible Nextflow workflow covering QC, data transformation and analysis. Custom analyses were implemented in LymphoSeq2, an R package for AIRR-Seq data exploration. A few samples that produced fewer than 5000 total TRB sequences were removed, so 190 or so HIV repertoires were analyzed. Among the approximately 190 retained HIV repertoires, about 57 were collected before ART initiation and roughly 130 after ART initiation. Repertoires were downsampled to 5000 TRB nucleotide sequences, and summary statistics were averaged over 100 downsampling iterations. TRB sequences were retained for analysis only if CDR3 regions of at least seven amino acids were present. A Shannon entropy-derived clonality score and the Gini coefficient were used to measure diversity. Repertoire networks linked the top 5000 CDR3 amino acid sequences whenever two sequences differed by an edit distance of one. Antigen specificity groups and MHC restriction were predicted for TRB CDR3 amino acid sequences with GLIPH2. To flag known CMV, EBV, HIV or tissue antigen associations, CDR3 amino acid sequences were matched against VDJdb and McPAS-TCR. Pre-ART, post-ART and control groups were compared with Wilcoxon signed-rank tests and Holm-Bonferroni correction. TCRdb stores this immuneACCESS table with in-frame sequences only. Part of the clones is absent; in the studies checked, under half of the shortfall reflects unresolved V genes, and no reason is known for the rest. The DNA was the basis for D and trimming; V, J and clone size are from that table. This sample has around 28,000 clones in its table, and roughly 88% of those were observed once. Over 9% of the sample lies in the top ten.

For CDR1 and CDR2, the germline V gene lists SGDLS and YYNGEE. Germline trimming amounts to 0 bases on V and 0 bases on J, with 4 as the count of junction bases outside the gene matches. From its cysteine to its phenylalanine, the CDR3 spans 17 amino acids. Just CDR3 DNA is preserved here, 51 bases in frame from base 1. To be included, a participant needed at least one PBMC sample from before ART initiation plus at least two post-ART samples. Every participant with HIV received treatment in the United States of America. Before DNA extraction, cryopreserved samples containing roughly 1-11 million PBMC were thawed and washed. At the time of the earliest PBMC sample, participants with HIV were aged between about 20 and 60 years. Each participant contributed PBMC samples from 1-4 timepoints before ART initiation and 2-8 timepoints after ART initiation, with a median of 7 samples. For every participant, serial HIV viral load, CD4+ T-cell count, ART history and demographic data were obtained. A Qiagen kit on a QIAcube was used to extract genomic DNA from unsorted PBMC, with samples processed in batches of 12.

As concerns this clone: Its antigen target is currently unknown. No much larger clone is present one base from it, and per-base qualities are unavailable.

Recombination linked TRBV9 to TRBJ1-3; TRBD1 aligns with 9 central bases. The TCR was taken from a man aged 30-40 years with HIV. The sample here was unsorted PBMCs, taken 2.8 years after starting antiretroviral therapy. The CDR3 amino acid sequence is: CASSVGGQGNSGNTIYF. The DNA reads as follows: TGTGCCAGCAGCGTAGGGGGACAGGGAAACTCTGGAAACACCATATATTTT.